The 21 T cell receptor beta chains given below trace back to one sample, sequenced in a study of post-analysis software for immune sequencing data. The study's findings and limits: About five TRBV segments (TRBV5-6, TRBV5-1 and TRBV20-1 among them) occurred more frequently in patients than in controls.

TCR beta cDNA libraries included unique molecular identifiers. TCRdb independently ran MiXCR on the PCR reads; one entry per CDR3 protein. The sample gives 700,000 to 900,000 distinct CDR3 sequences, 46% of which show up once; roughly 4.9% is in the top ten. Antigen specificity for these receptors is unknown. The sample comprised blood. All receptors come from a girl between 5 and 17 years old with multiple sclerosis.

This clonotype appeared a few times. The CDR3 loop reads CASSLVLREGRHEQFF. In DNA form, the CDR3 reads TGTGCCAGCAGCTTGGTTTTGCGGGAGGGCCGGCATGAGCAGTTCTTC. This sequence joins TRBV5-6 and TRBJ2-1; TRBD2 matches 9 bases. This CDR3 is 16 amino acids long. V lost 0 bases and J lost 8; bases outside the gene matches: 9. From germline, CDR1 is SGHDT and CDR2 YYEEEE.

J is TRBJ2-1 and V is TRBV5-1; 8 positions match TRBD1. After removal of 1 base from V and 7 bases from J, the junction contained 10 bases not matched to a gene. The CDR3 has 16 amino acids. Germline V lookup: CDR1 SGHRS, CDR2 YFSETQ. The CDR3 here is CASSLFQGALGNEQFF. The CDR3 nucleotides are TGCGCCAGCAGCTTGTTCCAGGGGGCGCTCGGAAATGAGCAGTTCTTC.

The V and J genes are TRBV7-2 and TRBJ2-7, with D hard to call. The CDR3 extends over 15 amino acids. The germline V gene has CDR1 SGHTA and CDR2 FQGNSA. The ends were cut back, 3 bases at V and 2 bases at J, with 14 bases in the middle. In DNA form, the CDR3 reads TGTGCCAGCAGCTTGGAAGGGATCCCTCCCTACGAGCAGTACTTC. Translating it yields CASSLEGIPPYEQYF.

This chain uses TRBV29-1 with TRBJ1-3, with D perhaps TRBD1 (5 bases). V gave up 3 bases and J gave up 4 bases, with 13 bases separating them. This CDR3 is built from 14 residues. Germline V lookup: CDR1 SQVTM, CDR2 ANQGSEA. For the CDR3, the DNA is TGCAGCGTTGAGTGGCAGGGTCGAGGAAACACCATATATTTT. Encoded protein: CSVEWQGRGNTIYF.

V usage is TRBV7-2 and J usage is TRBJ2-6, with no clear D. The CDR3 loop spans 16 amino acids. Germline CDR1 and CDR2: SGHTA and FQGNSA. V was pared by 1 base and J by 1 base, with 8 bases between. The CDR3 loop is CASSLGSWSGANVLTF. DNA of the CDR3: TGTGCCAGCAGCTTAGGGTCGTGGTCTGGGGCCAACGTCCTGACTTTC.

Of note for this clonotype: A much larger clonotype is one base distant, so this may be a read error. In nucleotides, the CDR3 is TGCAGTGCCGCGGGGCTAGCACAAGAGACCCAGTTCTTC. This encodes CSAAGLAQETQFF. The V call is TRBV20-1, the J call TRBJ2-5; TRBD2 is a possible D gene (6 bases). TRBJ2-1 matches the DNA end more closely, so the J call is doubtful. CDR1 is DFQATT, CDR2 SNEGSKA, per germline (reference sequence). This CDR3 has 13 residues.

The V call is TRBV20-1, the J call TRBJ2-1; maybe TRBD1 (6 bases). Per the germline V gene, CDR1 is DFQATT and CDR2 is SNEGSKA (reference sequence). The CDR3 is 18 amino acids. Trimming stripped 3 bases from V and 8 bases from J, with 29 bases between. The CDR3 DNA is TGCAGTGCTAGCCCGGTGAACAGGGTAACCCGCGTCGACGATGAGCAGTTCTTC. Residues: CSASPVNRVTRVDDEQFF.

This clonotype was detected a few times. This chain links TRBV6-1 with TRBJ2-5; D is unresolved. The J call may be in error: the DNA end matches TRBJ2-7 better. CDR3 length: 12 amino acids. Germline V gene data show CDR1 as MNHNS and CDR2 as SASEGT. Here the CDR3 reads CASSEVRDEQYF. The CDR3 nucleotides are TGTGCCAGCAGTGAAGTAAGAGACGAGCAGTACTTC.

The chain has TRBV7-9 and TRBJ2-1, with D unclear. This CDR3 spans 12 amino acids. With 5 bases removed from V and 8 bases from J, the gap between germline ends came to 10 bases. Germline V gene lookup returns CDR1 SEHNR and CDR2 FQNEAQ (reference sequence). CDR3 residues: CASSLIIDEQFF. The DNA for the CDR3 is TGTGCCAGCAGCCTTATAATCGATGAGCAGTTCTTC.

This clonotype has a handful of counts. The V call is TRBV7-9, the J call TRBJ2-3; maybe TRBD1 (6 bases). Trimming took off 5 bases at V and 2 bases at J, with 11 bases between the two ends. This CDR3 contains 14 residues. Germline V gene data show CDR1 as SEHNR and CDR2 as FQNEAQ (reference sequence). The CDR3 region is CASSADSLTDTQYF. CDR3 nucleotide sequence: TGTGCCAGCAGCGCGGACAGCCTCACAGATACGCAGTATTTT.

In this sample, this clonotype turned up a few times. This chain links TRBV15 with TRBJ2-4; TRBD1 might be the D (7 bases). The J call may be wrong; the DNA end is better matched by TRBJ2-7. CDR1 is LNHNV and CDR2 is YYDKDF in the germline V gene (reference sequence). The CDR3 covers 15 residues. The CDR3 is CATSRGGTATYEQYF. In DNA, the CDR3 is TGTGCCACCAGCAGAGGCGGGACAGCCACCTACGAGCAGTACTTC.

The CDR3 reads CASSQVSGSPLSEQYF. The CDR3 DNA reads TGTGCCAGCAGCCAAGTTAGTGGGTCCCCCCTCTCTGAGCAGTACTTC. The V call is TRBV3-1, the J call TRBJ2-5; D is undetermined. CDR1 is LGHDT and CDR2 is YNNKEL in the germline V gene (reference sequence). V lost 1 base and J lost 11, with 23 bases in between. This CDR3 has 16 residues.

This clonotype was seen a few times. The CDR3 DNA follows: TGTGCCAGCAGCTCCCCGGTAATAGCGGGAGTAGGAGAGACCCAGTACTTC. It translates to CASSSPVIAGVGETQYF. The V gene is TRBV7-9, the J gene TRBJ2-5; TRBD2 matches 9 bases. The germline gives CDR1 SEHNR, CDR2 FQNEAQ (reference sequence). The length of the CDR3 is 17 residues. V shed 4 bases, J shed 4 bases, and the junction held 13 bases outside the gene matches.

This clonotype turned up a few times. The J gene is TRBJ2-5, the V gene TRBV27, with 9 bases that match TRBD1. The tail of the sequence fits TRBJ2-7 better, so the J call may be wrong. The CDR3 is made up of 14 amino acids. CDR1 is MNHEY and CDR2 is SMNVEV in the germline V gene (reference sequence). DNA for the CDR3: TGTGCCAGCAGTCCGGACAGGGGAACCGCCGAGCAGTACTTC. It specifies CASSPDRGTAEQYF.

As to this clonotype: At one of its ends the junction is not consistent with the germline gene, which may arise from a read error. The chain couples TRBV20-1 to TRBJ2-3; 9 positions match TRBD2. CDR3 size: 15 residues. CDR1 DFQATT and CDR2 SNEGSKA come from the germline V gene (reference sequence). The CDR3, as DNA: TGCAGCGCTAGGCTGGGCGGGAGGGCCGGAGATACGCAGTATTTT. Protein sequence: CSARLGGRAGDTQYF.

The chain combines TRBV3-1 with TRBJ1-2; possibly TRBD1 for D (5 bases). CDR1 and CDR2 (germline): LGHDT, YNNKEL (reference sequence). V was trimmed by 1 base and J by 4 bases, leaving 10 bases between them. CDR3 size: 14 residues. The CDR3 sequence: CASSQGEGPYGYTF. CDR3 bases: TGTGCCAGCAGCCAAGGGGAGGGACCCTATGGCTACACCTTC.

The table lists this clonotype with a count of one. The missing conserved phenylalanine or tryptophan at the end of this CDR3 makes a read error likely. The chain is built from TRBV6-5 and TRBJ1-1; D remains ambiguous. Trimming took off 6 bases at V and 1 base at J, with 18 bases between the two ends. The germline V gene encodes CDR1 MNHEY and CDR2 SVGAGI. This CDR3 has 16 residues. DNA for the CDR3: TGTGCCAGCAGGCCAAAACCCTCGGGAGCGAACACTGAAGCTTTCTTG. This translates into CASRPKPSGANTEAFL.

V and J are TRBV4-3 and TRBJ2-7; 8 bases align to TRBD1. V lost 0 bases and J lost 7; bases outside the gene matches: 11. Germline CDR1 is LGHNA and CDR2 is YSLEER. The CDR3 extends over 16 amino acids. The CDR3 reads CASSQEPGGSYNEQYF. CDR3 DNA sequence: TGCGCCAGCAGCCAAGAGCCAGGGGGCTCCTACAATGAGCAGTACTTC.

This chain connects TRBV5-1 to TRBJ2-1, with 7 nucleotides matching TRBD2. CDR3 length: 12 residues. With V trimmed by 4 bases and J by 10 bases, 5 bases remained unmatched. The germline CDR1 and CDR2 sequences are SGHRS and YFSETQ. CDR3 DNA: TGCGCCAGCAGCAAAACTAGCGAAGAGCAGTTCTTC. This encodes CASSKTSEEQFF.

A note on this clonotype: A much larger clone differs by one base, so this may be a read error. The chain is built from TRBV7-2 and TRBJ2-7, with a tentative D call TRBD1 (6 bases). V lost 1 base and J lost 5, with 9 bases in between. Germline V gives CDR1 SGHTA, CDR2 FQGNSA. The length of the CDR3 is 13 residues. This CDR3 is CTSSLVGGDEQYF. The CDR3 region has the DNA TGTACCAGCAGCTTAGTTGGGGGCGACGAGCAGTACTTC.

The CDR3 region is CASSEVGGSPDTQYF. As DNA, the CDR3 is TGTGCCAGCAGTGAAGTCGGCGGGAGTCCCGATACGCAGTATTTT. The chain links TRBV6-1 to TRBJ2-3; 7 bases agree with TRBD2. The CDR3 sequence is 15 residues long. CDR1 MNHNS and CDR2 SASEGT come from the germline V gene. Trimming at V came to 1 base and at J to 6 bases, leaving 7 bases not matched to a gene.